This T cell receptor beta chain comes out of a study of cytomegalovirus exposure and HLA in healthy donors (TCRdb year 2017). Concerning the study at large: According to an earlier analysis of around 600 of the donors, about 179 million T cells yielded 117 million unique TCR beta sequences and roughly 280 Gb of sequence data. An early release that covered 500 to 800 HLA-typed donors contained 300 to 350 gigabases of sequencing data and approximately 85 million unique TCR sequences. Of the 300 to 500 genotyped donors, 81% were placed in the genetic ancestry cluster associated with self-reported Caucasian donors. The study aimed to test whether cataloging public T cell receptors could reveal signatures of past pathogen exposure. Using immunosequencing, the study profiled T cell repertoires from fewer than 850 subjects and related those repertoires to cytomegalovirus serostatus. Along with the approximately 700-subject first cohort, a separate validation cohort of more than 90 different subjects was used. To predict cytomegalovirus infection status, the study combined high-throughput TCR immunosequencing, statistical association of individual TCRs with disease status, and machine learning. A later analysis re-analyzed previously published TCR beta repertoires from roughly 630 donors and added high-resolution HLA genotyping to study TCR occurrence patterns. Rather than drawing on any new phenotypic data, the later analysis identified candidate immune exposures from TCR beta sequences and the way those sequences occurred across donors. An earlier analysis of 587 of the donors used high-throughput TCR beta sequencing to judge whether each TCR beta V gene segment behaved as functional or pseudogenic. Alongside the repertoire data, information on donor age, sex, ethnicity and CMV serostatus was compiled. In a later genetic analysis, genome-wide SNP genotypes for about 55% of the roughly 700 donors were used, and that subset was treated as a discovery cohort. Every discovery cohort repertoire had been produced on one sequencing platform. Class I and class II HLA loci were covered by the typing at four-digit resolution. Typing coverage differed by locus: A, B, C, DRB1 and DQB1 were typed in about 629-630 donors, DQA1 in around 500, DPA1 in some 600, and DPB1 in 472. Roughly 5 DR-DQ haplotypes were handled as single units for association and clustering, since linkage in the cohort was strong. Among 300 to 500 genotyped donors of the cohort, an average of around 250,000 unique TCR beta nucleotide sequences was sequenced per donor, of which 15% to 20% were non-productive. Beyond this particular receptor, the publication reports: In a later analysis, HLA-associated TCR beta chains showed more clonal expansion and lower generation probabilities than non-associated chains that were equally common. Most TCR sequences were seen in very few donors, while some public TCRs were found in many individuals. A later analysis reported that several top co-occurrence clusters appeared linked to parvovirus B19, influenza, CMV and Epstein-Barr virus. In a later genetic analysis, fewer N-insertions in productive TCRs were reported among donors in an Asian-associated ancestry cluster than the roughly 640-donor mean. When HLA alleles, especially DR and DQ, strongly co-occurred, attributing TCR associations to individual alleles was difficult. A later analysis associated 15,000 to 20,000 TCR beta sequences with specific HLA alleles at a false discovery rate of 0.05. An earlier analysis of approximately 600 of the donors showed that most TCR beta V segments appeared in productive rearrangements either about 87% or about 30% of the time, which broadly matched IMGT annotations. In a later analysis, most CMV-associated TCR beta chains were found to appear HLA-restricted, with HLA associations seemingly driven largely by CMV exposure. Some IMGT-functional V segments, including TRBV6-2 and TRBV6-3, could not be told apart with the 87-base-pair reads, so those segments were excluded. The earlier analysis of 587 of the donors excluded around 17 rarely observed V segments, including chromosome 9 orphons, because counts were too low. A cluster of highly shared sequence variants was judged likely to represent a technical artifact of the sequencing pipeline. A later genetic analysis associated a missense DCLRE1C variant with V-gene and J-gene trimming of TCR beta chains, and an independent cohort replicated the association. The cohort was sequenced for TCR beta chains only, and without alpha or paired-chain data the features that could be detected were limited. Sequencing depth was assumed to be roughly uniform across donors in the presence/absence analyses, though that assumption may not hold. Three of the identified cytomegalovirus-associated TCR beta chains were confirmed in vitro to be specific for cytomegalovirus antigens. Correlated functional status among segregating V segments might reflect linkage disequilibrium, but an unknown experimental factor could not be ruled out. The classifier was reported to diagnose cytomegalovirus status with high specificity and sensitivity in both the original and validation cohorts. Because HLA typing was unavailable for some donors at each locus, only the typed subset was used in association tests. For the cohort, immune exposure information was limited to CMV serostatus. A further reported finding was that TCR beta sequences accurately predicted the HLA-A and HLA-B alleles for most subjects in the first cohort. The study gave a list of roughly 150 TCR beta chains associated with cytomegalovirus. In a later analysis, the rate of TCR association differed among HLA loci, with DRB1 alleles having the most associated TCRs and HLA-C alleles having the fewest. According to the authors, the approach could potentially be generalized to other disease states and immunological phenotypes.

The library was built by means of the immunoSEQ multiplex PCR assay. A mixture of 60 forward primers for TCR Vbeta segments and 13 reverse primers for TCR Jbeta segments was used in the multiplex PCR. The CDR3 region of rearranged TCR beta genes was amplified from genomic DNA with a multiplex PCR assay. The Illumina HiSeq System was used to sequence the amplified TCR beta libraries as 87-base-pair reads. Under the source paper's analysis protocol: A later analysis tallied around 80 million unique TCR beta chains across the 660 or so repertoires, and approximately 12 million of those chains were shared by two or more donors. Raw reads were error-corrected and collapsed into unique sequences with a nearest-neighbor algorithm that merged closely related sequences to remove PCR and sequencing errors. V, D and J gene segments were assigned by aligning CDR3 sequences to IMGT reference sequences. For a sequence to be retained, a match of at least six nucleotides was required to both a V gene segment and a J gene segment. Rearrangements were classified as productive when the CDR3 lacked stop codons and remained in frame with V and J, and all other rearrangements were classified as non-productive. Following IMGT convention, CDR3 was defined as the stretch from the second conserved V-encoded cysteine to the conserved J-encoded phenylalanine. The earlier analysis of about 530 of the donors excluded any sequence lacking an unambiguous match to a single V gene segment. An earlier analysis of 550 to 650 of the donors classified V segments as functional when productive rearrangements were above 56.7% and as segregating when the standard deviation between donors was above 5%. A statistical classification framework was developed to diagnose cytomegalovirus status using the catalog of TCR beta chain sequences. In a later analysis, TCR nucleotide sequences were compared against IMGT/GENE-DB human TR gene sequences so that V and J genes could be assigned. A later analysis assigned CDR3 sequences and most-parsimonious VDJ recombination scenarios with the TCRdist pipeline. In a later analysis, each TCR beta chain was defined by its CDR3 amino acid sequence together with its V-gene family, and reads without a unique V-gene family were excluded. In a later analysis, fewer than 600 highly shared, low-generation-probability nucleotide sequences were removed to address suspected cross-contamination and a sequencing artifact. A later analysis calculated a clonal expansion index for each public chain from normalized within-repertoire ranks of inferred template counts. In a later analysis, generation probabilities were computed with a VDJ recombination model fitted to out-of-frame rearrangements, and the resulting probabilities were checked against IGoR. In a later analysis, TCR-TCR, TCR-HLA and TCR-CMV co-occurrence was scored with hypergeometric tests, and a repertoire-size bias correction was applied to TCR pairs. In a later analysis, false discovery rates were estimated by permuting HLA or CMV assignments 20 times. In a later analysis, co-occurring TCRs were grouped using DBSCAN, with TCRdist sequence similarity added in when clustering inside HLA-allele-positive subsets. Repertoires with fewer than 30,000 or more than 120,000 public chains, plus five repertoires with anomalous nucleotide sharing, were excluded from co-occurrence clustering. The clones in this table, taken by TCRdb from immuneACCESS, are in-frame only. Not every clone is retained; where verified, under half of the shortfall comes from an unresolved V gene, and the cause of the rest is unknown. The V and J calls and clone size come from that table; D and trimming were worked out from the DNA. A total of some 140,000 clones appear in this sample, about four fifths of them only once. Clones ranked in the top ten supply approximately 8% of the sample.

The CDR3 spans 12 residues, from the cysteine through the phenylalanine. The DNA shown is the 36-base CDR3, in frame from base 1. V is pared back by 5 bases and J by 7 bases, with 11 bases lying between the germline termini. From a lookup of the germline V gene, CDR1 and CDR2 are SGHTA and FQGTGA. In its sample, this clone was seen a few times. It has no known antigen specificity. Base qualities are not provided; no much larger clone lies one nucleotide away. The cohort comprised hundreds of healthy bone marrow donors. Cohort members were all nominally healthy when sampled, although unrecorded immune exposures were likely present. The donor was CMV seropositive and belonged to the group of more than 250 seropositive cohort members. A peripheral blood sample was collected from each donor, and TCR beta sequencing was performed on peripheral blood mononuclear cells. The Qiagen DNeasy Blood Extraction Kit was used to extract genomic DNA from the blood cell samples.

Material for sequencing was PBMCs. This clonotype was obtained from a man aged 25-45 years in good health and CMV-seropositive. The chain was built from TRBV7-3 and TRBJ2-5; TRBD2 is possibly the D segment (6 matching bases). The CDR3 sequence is CASSQIGGTQYF. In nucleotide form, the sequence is TGTGCCAGCAGCCAGATCGGGGGGACCCAGTACTTC.